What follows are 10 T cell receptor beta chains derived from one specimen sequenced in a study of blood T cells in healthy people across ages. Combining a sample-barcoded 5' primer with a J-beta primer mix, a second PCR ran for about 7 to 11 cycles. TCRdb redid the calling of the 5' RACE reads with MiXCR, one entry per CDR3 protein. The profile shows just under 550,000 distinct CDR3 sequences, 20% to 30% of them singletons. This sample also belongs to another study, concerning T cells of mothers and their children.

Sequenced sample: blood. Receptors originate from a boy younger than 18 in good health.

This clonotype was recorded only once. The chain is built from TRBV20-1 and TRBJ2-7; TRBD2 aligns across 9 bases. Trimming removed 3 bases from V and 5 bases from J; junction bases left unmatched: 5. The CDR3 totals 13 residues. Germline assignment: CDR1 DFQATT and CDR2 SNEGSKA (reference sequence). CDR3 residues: CSARGLAEDEQYF. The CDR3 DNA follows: TGCAGTGCTAGGGGACTAGCAGAGGACGAGCAGTACTTC.

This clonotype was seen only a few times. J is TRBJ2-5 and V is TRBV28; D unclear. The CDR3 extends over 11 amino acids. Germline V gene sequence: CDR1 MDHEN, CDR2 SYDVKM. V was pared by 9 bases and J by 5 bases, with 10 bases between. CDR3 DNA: TGTGCCAGTGTTGATGGGGAGACCCAGTACTTC. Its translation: CASVDGETQYF.

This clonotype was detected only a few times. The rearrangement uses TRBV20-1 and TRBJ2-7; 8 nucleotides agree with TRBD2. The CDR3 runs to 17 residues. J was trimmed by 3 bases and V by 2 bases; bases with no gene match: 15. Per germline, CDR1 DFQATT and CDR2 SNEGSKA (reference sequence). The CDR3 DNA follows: TGCAGTGCTAGACCGAAACTTGGACTAGCTGTCGTCTACGAGCAGTACTTC. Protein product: CSARPKLGLAVVYEQYF.

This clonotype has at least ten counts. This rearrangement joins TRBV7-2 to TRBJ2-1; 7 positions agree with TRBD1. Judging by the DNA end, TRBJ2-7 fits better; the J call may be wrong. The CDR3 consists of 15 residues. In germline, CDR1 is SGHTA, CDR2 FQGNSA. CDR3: CASSFGQAPNYEQYF. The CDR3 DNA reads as TGTGCCAGCAGCTTCGGACAGGCCCCTAACTACGAGCAGTACTTC.

CDR3 in DNA: TGTGCCAGCAGCTTCGGGGATCTCGAGCAGTACTTC. Translation gives CASSFGDLEQYF. The rearrangement uses TRBV7-9 and TRBJ2-5; the D gene is possibly TRBD2 (5 bases). TRBJ2-7 matches the DNA end more closely, so the J call is doubtful. Germline CDR1 and CDR2: SEHNR and FQNEAQ (reference sequence). The CDR3 is made up of 12 amino acids.

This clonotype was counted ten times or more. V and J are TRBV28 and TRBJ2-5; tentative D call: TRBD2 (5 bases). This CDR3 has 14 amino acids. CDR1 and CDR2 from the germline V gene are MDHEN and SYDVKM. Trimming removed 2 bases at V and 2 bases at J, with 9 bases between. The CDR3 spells CASSLIGVQETQYF. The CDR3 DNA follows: TGTGCCAGCAGTTTAATCGGGGTTCAAGAGACCCAGTACTTC.

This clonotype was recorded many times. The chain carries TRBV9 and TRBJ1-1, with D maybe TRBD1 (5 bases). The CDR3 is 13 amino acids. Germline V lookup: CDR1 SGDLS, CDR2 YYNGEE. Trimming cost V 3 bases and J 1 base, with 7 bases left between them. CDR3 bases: TGTGCCAGCAGCGGCGGGGCGAACACTGAAGCTTTCTTT. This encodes CASSGGANTEAFF.

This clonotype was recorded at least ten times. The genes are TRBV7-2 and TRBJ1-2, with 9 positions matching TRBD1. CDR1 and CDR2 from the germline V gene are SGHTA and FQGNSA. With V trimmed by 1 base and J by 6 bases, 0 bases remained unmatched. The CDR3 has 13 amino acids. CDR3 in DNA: TGTGCCAGCAGCTTAGGGACAGGGGATGGCTACACCTTC. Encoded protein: CASSLGTGDGYTF.

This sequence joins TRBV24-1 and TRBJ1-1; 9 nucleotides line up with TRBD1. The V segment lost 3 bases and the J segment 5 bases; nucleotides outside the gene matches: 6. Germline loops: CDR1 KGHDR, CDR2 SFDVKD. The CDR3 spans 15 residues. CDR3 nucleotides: TGTGCCACCAGTGATGCCGGGACAGGGAGGACTGAAGCTTTCTTT. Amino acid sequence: CATSDAGTGRTEAFF.

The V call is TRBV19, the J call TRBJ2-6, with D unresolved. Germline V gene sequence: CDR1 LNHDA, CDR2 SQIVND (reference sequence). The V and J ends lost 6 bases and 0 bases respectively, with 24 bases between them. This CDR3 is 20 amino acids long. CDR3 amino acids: CASSLNPWAGLSSGANVLTF. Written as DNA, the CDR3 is TGTGCCAGTAGCCTCAACCCCTGGGCAGGCCTTAGCTCTGGGGCCAACGTCCTGACTTTC.